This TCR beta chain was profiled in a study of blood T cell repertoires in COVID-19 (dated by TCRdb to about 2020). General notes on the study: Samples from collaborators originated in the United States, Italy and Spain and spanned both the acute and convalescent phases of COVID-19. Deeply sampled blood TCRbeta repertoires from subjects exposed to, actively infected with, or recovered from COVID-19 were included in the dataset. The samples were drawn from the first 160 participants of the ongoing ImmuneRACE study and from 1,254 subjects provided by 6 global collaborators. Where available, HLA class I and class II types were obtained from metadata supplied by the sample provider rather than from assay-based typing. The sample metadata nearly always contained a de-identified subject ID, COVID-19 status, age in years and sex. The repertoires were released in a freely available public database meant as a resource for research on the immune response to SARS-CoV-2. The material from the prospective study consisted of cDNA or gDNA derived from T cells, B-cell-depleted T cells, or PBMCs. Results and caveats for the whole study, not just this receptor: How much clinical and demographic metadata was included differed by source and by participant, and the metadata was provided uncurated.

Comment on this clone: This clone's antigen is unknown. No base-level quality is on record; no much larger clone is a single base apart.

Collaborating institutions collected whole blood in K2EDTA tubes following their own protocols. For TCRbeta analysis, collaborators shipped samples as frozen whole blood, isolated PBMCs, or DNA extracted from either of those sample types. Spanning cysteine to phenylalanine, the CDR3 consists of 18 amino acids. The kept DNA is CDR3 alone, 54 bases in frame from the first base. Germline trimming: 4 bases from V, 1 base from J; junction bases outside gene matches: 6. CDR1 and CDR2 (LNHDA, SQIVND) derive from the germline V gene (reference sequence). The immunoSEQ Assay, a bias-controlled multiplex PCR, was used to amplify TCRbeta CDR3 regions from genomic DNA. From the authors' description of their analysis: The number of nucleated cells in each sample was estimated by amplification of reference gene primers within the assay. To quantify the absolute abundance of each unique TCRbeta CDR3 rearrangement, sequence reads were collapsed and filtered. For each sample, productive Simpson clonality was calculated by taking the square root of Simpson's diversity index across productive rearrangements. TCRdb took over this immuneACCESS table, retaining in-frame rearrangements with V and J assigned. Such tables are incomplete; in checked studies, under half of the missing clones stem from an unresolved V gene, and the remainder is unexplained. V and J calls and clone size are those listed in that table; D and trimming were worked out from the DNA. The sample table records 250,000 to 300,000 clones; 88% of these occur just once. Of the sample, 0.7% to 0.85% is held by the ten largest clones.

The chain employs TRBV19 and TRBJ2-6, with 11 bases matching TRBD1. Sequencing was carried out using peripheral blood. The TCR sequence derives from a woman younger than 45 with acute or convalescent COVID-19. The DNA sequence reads TGTGCCAGTAGTAGAACCGGGACAGGGGGATCTGGGGCCAACGTCCTGACTTTC. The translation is CASSRTGTGGSGANVLTF.